This entry features one T cell receptor beta chain sequence. The antigen remains undetermined. This specimen comes from a study of T-cell reconstitution after alpha-beta-depleted transplantation in children. Regarding the study as a whole: The origin of high day-60 TCRbeta diversity in some patients lay in surviving recipient T cells and thymic progenitors. By about two months after transplant, alpha-beta T cells reportedly arose from several hundred graft clones that had expanded. It was newly produced T cells that mostly accounted for T-cell counts and diversity one year after transplant.

Germline V gene lookup returns CDR1 SGHRS and CDR2 YFSETQ. This CDR3 is built from 15 residues. The ends were cut back, 0 bases at V and 4 bases at J, with 13 bases in the middle. For TCRbeta, the library was prepared with unique molecular identifiers. From the PCR reads, TCRdb called clonotypes with MiXCR, one entry per CDR3 protein. The sample yields a few hundred thousand distinct CDR3 sequences, around 27% seen once. Material: PBMCs, obtained before TCRalphabeta/CD19-depleted stem cell transplant. The source of this sequence is a boy under three years old with Wiskott-Aldrich syndrome, due to receive a stem cell transplant. The genes are TRBV5-1 and TRBJ2-5; no clear D gene. CDR3 DNA sequence: TGCGCCAGCAGCTTGGAAATTTGGCGATTAGAGACCCAGTACTTC. Its translation: CASSLEIWRLETQYF. The whole variable domain, remainder taken from reference TRBV5-1 and TRBJ2-5, is KAGVTQTPRYLIKTRGQQVTLSCSPISGHRSVSWYQQTPGQGLQFLFEYFSETQRNKGNFPGRFSGRQFSNSRSEMNVSTLELGDSALYLCASSLEIWRLETQYFGPGTRLLVL.